These 10 T cell receptor beta chains share one sample of origin, sequenced in a study of T-cell reconstitution after alpha-beta-depleted transplantation in children. TCRbeta library construction was performed incorporating unique molecular identifiers. TCRdb re-called the PCR reads through MiXCR, storing one row per CDR3 protein. Of more than 75,000 distinct CDR3 sequences in the sample, about a quarter were seen once. The sample consisted of PBMCs, taken before TCRalphabeta/CD19-depleted stem cell transplant. These receptors came from a boy aged 2-15 years with acute lymphoblastic leukemia, due to receive a stem cell transplant.

This CDR3 reads CASSLSGTQYF. The DNA for the CDR3 is TGTGCCAGCAGCCTATCGGGGACCCAGTACTTC. The chain employs TRBV12-3 or TRBV12-4 and TRBJ2-5; no clear D gene. The ends were cut back, 6 bases at V and 7 bases at J, with 9 bases in the middle. The CDR3 length is 11 residues.

This clonotype was seen a handful of times. This chain links TRBV4-3 with TRBJ1-3; D unresolved. V was trimmed by 0 bases and J by 7 bases, leaving 10 bases between them. The CDR3 covers 14 residues. Germline values: CDR1 LGHNA, CDR2 YSLEER. CDR3 residues: CASSQDMRGNTIYF. The CDR3 nucleotides are TGCGCCAGCAGCCAAGATATGAGAGGGAACACCATATATTTT.

The chain joins TRBV7-2 to TRBJ2-1; D gene unclear. The V end was cut by 3 bases, the J end by 9 bases, with 9 bases between. In germline, CDR1 is SGHTA, CDR2 FQGNSA. The CDR3 extends over 12 amino acids. CDR3 amino acids: CASSFRPGEQFF. The CDR3 DNA reads TGTGCCAGCAGCTTTCGGCCGGGTGAGCAGTTCTTC.

This clonotype appeared a few times. The chain recombines TRBV5-5 with TRBJ2-1; D uncertain. V lost 0 bases and J lost 5, with 21 bases in between. Germline CDR1 is SGHKS and CDR2 is YYEKEE (reference sequence). The length of the CDR3 is 18 residues. CDR3 bases: TGTGCCAGCAGCTTGGCTCCTCGATCTGGTCCGGGCAACAATGAGCAGTTCTTC. Its translation: CASSLAPRSGPGNNEQFF.

This clonotype showed up just a few times. The V call is TRBV10-2, the J call TRBJ1-5; no reliable D call. The CDR3 consists of 17 residues. V dropped 0 bases and J dropped 2 bases, with 14 bases sitting between them. The germline gives CDR1 WSHSY, CDR2 SAAADI. The CDR3 coding sequence is TGCGCCAGCAGTGAGTCGAGATTGAGGCAGGGCAATCAGCCCCAGCATTTT. Its translation: CASSESRLRQGNQPQHF.

The chain links TRBV11-2 to TRBJ2-5; D not certain. The V end was cut by 1 base, the J end by 3 bases, with 6 bases between. CDR1 SGHAT and CDR2 FQNNGV come from the germline V gene. The CDR3 sequence is 13 residues long. CDR3 sequence reads: CASSLGEKETQYF. DNA of the CDR3: TGTGCCAGCAGCTTAGGAGAGAAAGAGACCCAGTACTTC.

This clonotype occurred once. The chain is built from TRBV2 and TRBJ2-3, with TRBD2 matching over 9 bases. Per the germline V gene, CDR1 is SNHLY and CDR2 is FYNNEI. With 6 bases clipped from V and 1 base from J, the junction kept 8 bases outside the gene matches. This CDR3 comprises 16 residues. The chain's CDR3 is CASSRRLAEGTDTQYF. CDR3 in DNA: TGTGCCAGCAGCCGGAGACTAGCGGAGGGCACAGATACGCAGTATTTT. Full variable domain (missing parts from reference TRBV2 and TRBJ2-3): EPEVTQTPSHQVTQMGQEVILRCVPISNHLYFYWYRQILGQKVEFLVSFYNNEISEKSEIFDDQFSVERPDGSNFTLKIRSTKLEDSAMYFCASSRRLAEGTDTQYFGPGTRLTVL.

This clonotype was observed a few times. The chain employs TRBV6-2 or TRBV6-3 and TRBJ2-7, with D uncertain. V lost 8 bases to trimming and J lost 2 bases, with 7 bases between them. Germline V gives CDR1 MNHEY, CDR2 SVGEGT. This CDR3 comprises 11 residues. CDR3 nucleotides: TGTGCCAGCCAGAACGCCTACGAGCAGTACTTC. This sequence encodes CASQNAYEQYF.

The J gene is TRBJ2-2, the V gene TRBV7-2, with D unclear. CDR3 length: 15 residues. Per germline, CDR1 SGHTA and CDR2 FQGNSA. Between the trimmed V and J ends, which lost 2 bases and 1 base, there was a span of 8 bases. In DNA form, the CDR3 reads TGTGCCAGCAGCTTAATTCGACAGAACACCGGGGAGCTGTTTTTT. It yields the protein CASSLIRQNTGELFF.

This clonotype was picked up a small number of times. The gene calls are TRBV5-6 and TRBJ1-2; 9 bases are shared with TRBD1. The trim removed 4 bases at V and 2 bases at J, leaving 9 bases unmatched. The CDR3 covers 16 residues. Germline CDR1 and CDR2: SGHDT and YYEEEE. CDR3 sequence reads: CASSVGTGTRNYGYTF. Here the CDR3 DNA reads TGTGCCAGCAGCGTTGGGACAGGGACTAGAAACTATGGCTACACCTTC.